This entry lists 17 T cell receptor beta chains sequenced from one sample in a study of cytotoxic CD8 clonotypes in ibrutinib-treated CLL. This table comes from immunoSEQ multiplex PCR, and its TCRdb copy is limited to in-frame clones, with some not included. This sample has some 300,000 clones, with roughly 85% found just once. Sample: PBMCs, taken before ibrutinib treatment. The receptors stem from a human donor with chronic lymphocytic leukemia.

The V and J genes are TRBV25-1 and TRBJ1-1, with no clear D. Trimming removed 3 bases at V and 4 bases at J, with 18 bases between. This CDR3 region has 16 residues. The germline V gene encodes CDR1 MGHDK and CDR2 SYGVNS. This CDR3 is CASSDGSSFSITEAFF. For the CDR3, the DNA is TGTGCCAGCAGTGACGGGAGTAGCTTTTCGATCACTGAAGCTTTCTTT.

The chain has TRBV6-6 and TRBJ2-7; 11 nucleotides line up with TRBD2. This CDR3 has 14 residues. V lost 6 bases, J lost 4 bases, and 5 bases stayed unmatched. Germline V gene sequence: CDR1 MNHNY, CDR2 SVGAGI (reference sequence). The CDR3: CASSGTSGAYEQYF. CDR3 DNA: TGTGCCAGCAGCGGGACTAGCGGAGCATACGAGCAGTACTTC.

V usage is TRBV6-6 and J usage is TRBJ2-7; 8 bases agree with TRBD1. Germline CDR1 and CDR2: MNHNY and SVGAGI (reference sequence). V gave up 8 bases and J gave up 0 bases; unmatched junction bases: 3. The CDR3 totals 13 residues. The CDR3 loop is CASGTGSSYEQYF. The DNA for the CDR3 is TGTGCCAGCGGGACAGGATCCTCCTACGAGCAGTACTTC.

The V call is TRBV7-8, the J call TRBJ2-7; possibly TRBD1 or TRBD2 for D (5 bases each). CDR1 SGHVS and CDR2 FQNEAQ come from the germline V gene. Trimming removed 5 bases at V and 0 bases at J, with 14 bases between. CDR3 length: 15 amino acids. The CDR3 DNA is TGTGCCAGCAGCCCCGGGGCTACCTTCTCCTACGAGCAGTACTTC. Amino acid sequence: CASSPGATFSYEQYF.

The CDR3 coding sequence is TGTGCCAGTAGTTCCGGGACAGGCCCAGGGGCCCAGTACTTC. Translated, it gives CASSSGTGPGAQYF. The rearrangement links TRBV19 to TRBJ2-5, with 8 bases lining up with TRBD1. V lost 5 bases to trimming and J lost 9 bases; unmatched junction nucleotides: 11. Germline lookup yields CDR1 LNHDA and CDR2 SQIVND (reference sequence). The CDR3 is made up of 14 amino acids.

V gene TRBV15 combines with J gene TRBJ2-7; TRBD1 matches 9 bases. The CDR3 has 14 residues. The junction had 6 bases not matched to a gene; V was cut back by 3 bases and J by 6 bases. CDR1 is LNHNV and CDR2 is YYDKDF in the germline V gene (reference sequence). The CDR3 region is CATSSGTGISEQYF. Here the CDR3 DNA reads TGTGCCACCAGCAGTGGGACAGGGATAAGCGAGCAGTACTTC.

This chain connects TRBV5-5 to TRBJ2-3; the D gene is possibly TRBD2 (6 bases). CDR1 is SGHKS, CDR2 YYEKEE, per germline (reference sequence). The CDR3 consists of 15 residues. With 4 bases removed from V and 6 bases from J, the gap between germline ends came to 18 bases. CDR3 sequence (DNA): TGTGCCAGCAGCCCAAGCGGGCAGTTTATTGATACGCAGTATTTT. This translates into CASSPSGQFIDTQYF.

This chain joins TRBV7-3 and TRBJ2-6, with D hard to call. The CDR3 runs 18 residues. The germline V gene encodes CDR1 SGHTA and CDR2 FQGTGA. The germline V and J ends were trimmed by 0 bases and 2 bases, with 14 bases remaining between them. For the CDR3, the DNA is TGTGCCAGCAGCTTAACAACCAGTGGAAGACCTGGGGCCAACGTCCTGACTTTC. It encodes CASSLTTSGRPGANVLTF.

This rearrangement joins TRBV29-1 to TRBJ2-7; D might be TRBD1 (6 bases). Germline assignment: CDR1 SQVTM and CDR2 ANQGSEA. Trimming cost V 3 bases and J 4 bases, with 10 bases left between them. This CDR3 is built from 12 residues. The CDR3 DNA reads TGCAGCGTTGACAGGGGTGGGTACGAGCAGTACTTC. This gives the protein CSVDRGGYEQYF.

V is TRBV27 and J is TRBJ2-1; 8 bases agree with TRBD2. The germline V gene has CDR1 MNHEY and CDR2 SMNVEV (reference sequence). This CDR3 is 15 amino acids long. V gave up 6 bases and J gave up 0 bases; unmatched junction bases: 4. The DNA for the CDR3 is TGTGCCAGCAGGACGGGAGGGCCCTCCTACAATGAGCAGTTCTTC. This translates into CASRTGGPSYNEQFF.

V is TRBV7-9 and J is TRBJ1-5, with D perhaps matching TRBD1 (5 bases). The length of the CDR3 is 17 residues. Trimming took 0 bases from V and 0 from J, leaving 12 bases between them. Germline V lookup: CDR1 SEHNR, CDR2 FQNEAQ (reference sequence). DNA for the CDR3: TGTGCCAGCAGCTTAGCGCAGGGCGCTTATAGCAATCAGCCCCAGCATTTT. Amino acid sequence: CASSLAQGAYSNQPQHF.

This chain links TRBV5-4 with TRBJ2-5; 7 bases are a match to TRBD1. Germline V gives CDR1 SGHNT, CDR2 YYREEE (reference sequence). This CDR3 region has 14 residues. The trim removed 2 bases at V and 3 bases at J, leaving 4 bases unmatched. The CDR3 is CASSFRDREETQYF. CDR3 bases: TGTGCCAGCAGCTTCCGGGACAGAGAAGAGACCCAGTACTTC.

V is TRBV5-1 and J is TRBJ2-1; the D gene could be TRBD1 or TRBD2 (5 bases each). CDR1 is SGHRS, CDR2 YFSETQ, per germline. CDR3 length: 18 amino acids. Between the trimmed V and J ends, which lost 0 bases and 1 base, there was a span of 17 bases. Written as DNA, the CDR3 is TGCGCCAGCAGCTTGGTGGACGGGACGGTAATTTCCTACAATGAGCAGTTCTTC. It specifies CASSLVDGTVISYNEQFF.

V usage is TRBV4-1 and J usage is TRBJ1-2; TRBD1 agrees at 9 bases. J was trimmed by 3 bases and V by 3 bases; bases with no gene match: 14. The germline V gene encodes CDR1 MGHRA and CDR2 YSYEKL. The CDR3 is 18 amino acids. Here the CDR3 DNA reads TGCGCCAGCAGCCATTTTTTGAGTCGGGGACAGGGAGACTATGGCTACACCTTC. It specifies CASSHFLSRGQGDYGYTF.

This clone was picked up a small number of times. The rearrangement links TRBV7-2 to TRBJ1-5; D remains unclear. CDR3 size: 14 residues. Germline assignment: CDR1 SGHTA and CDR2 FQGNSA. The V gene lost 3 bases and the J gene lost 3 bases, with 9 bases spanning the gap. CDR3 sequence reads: CASSLGSVNQPQHF. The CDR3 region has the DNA TGTGCCAGCAGCTTGGGCAGCGTCAATCAGCCCCAGCATTTT.

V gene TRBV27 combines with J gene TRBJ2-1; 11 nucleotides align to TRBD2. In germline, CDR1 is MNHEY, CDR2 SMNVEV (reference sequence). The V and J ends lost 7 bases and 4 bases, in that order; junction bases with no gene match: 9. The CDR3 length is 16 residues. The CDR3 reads CASTEIAGGIYNEQFF. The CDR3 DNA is TGTGCCAGCACTGAAATAGCGGGAGGGATTTACAATGAGCAGTTCTTC.

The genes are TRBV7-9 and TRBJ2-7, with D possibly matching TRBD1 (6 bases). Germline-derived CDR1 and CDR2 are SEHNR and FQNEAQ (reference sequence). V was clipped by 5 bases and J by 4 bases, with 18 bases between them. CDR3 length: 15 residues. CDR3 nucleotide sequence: TGTGCCAGCAGCCCTCGCACAGGGCCTTCTTACGAGCAGTACTTC. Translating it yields CASSPRTGPSYEQYF.